Listed below are T cell receptor beta chains from one sample, sequenced in a study of cytomegalovirus exposure and HLA in healthy donors. The repertoire was sequenced with immunoSEQ multiplex PCR; TCRdb's copy has only in-frame clones and lacks some. In the table there are over 100,000 clones, about three quarters of which are singletons. Material: PBMCs. All receptors come from a woman aged 40 to 49 in good health and CMV-seropositive. The CDR3 runs from the conserved cysteine through the conserved F or W. Each record gives: D gene, V gene, J gene, clone size, CDR3 protein, CDR3 DNA. A D gene is named only where the DNA matches it firmly. Rows give clone size only sometimes, using once, few, many, or a class for an expanded clone.

D: NA; V: TRBV30; J: TRBJ1-1; size: few; CDR3: CAGGGNTEAFF; DNA: TGTGCCGGGGGGGGAAACACTGAAGCTTTCTTT
D: NA; V: TRBV13; J: TRBJ1-3; size: NA; CDR3: CASTAGRRWGQLSGNTIYF; DNA: TGTGCCAGCACCGCCGGGAGGCGGTGGGGACAACTCTCTGGAAACACCATATATTTT
D: TRBD2; V: TRBV5-1; J: TRBJ2-5; size: NA; CDR3: CASGQSGGEETQYF; DNA: TGCGCCAGCGGACAAAGCGGGGGGGAAGAGACCCAGTACTTC
D: NA; V: TRBV7-9; J: TRBJ1-1; size: NA; CDR3: CASSPPSLNTEAFF; DNA: TGTGCCAGCAGCCCTCCCTCTCTAAACACTGAAGCTTTCTTT
D: NA; V: TRBV30; J: TRBJ2-7; size: NA; CDR3: CAWSGGNEQYF; DNA: TGTGCCTGGAGTGGGGGCAACGAGCAGTACTTC
D: NA; V: TRBV6-1; J: TRBJ2-3; size: NA; CDR3: CASSDLGLTDTQYF; DNA: TGTGCCAGCAGTGACTTGGGACTGACAGATACGCAGTATTTT
D: NA; V: TRBV4-2; J: TRBJ2-7; size: few; CDR3: CASSQDMKGGSYEQYF; DNA: TGTGCCAGCAGCCAAGATATGAAGGGGGGGTCCTACGAGCAGTACTTC
D: TRBD1; V: TRBV10-3; J: TRBJ1-2; size: few; CDR3: CAISDTLTGQGENYGYTF; DNA: TGTGCCATCAGTGATACCCTGACAGGTCAGGGGGAGAACTATGGCTACACCTTC
D: NA; V: TRBV2; J: TRBJ1-5; size: NA; CDR3: CASRDNNQPQHF; DNA: TGTGCCAGCAGGGACAATAATCAGCCCCAGCATTTT
D: NA; V: TRBV6-1; J: TRBJ1-4; size: NA; CDR3: CASGANSPHF; DNA: TGTGCCAGCGGAGCGAATTCCCCCCATTTT
D: TRBD1; V: TRBV11-1; J: TRBJ2-3; size: NA; CDR3: CASSPRDRDAQYF; DNA: TGTGCCAGCAGCCCTCGCGACAGGGACGCGCAGTATTTT